This TCR beta chain was sequenced for a study of CD8 T cells in Susac syndrome. Trimming removed 5 bases from V and 1 base from J; junction bases left unmatched: 10. This CDR3 contains 17 residues. Per germline, CDR1 SGHTA and CDR2 FQGNSA. CD8+ and CD4+ T cells circulating in blood were sequenced for TCR beta. Healthy donors acted as controls, with matching for age and sex. RNA, at about 0.45 to 1 ug, was reverse transcribed with random hexamers. By means of immunoSEQ multiplex PCR, TCR beta CDR3 spanning 54 Vbeta and 13 Jbeta underwent amplification. A single record per CDR3 protein comes from TCRdb applying MiXCR to the immunoSEQ multiplex PCR reads. The sample carries roughly 190,000 distinct CDR3 sequences, approximately 95% recorded once.

This chain uses TRBV7-2 with TRBJ2-2; 7 nucleotides line up with TRBD2. The source of this sequence is a human donor in good health. The material sequenced was CD4+ T cells from PBMCs. Here the CDR3 reads CASSRKGPSGNTGELFF. CDR3 nucleotides: TGTGCCAGCAGCCGCAAGGGCCCTAGCGGGAACACCGGGGAGCTGTTTTTT.